Below are 17 T cell receptor beta chains sequenced from a single sample in a study of beta chain features in type 1 diabetes. Sequencing targeted expressed TCRB transcripts, as all isolated RNA had been reverse transcribed. The data were produced by immunoSEQ multiplex PCR, yet TCRdb's version contains in-frame clones alone and is incomplete. Of about 620,000 clones listed, about a sixth were seen once; the top ten hold about 0.087%. The sequenced sample was naive CD4+ T cells from blood. The receptors shown here come from a man aged 18 to 29 in good health.

This clone occurred a few times. Written as DNA, the CDR3 is TGCGCCAGCAGCGACCTAGGCGGCAGCTCCTACGAGCAGTACTTC. It is translated as CASSDLGGSSYEQYF. The chain links TRBV5-1 to TRBJ2-7, with D hard to call. This CDR3 is 15 amino acids long. Trimming stripped 4 bases from V and 0 bases from J, with 14 bases between. Germline CDR1 is SGHRS and CDR2 is YFSETQ.

This sequence joins TRBV6-1 and TRBJ2-7, with 8 bases matching TRBD2. Per germline, CDR1 MNHNS and CDR2 SASEGT. The CDR3 is 15 amino acids. The trim removed 5 bases at V and 7 bases at J, leaving 13 bases unmatched. CDR3 amino acids: CASSRQSGGREEQYF. CDR3 sequence (DNA): TGTGCCAGCAGTAGACAGAGCGGGGGCCGGGAGGAGCAGTACTTC.

The CDR3 loop is CASSFGANEKLFF. CDR3 DNA: TGCGCCAGCAGCTTCGGGGCTAATGAAAAACTGTTTTTT. The genes are TRBV5-1 and TRBJ1-4; D not certain. From germline, CDR1 is SGHRS and CDR2 YFSETQ. The CDR3 length is 13 residues. V dropped 2 bases and J dropped 3 bases, with 5 bases sitting between them. Looking up the rest from reference TRBV5-1 and TRBJ1-4 gives the full variable domain: KAGVTQTPRYLIKTRGQQVTLSCSPISGHRSVSWYQQTPGQGLQFLFEYFSETQRNKGNFPGRFSGRQFSNSRSEMNVSTLELGDSALYLCASSFGANEKLFFGSGTQLSVL.

The J gene is TRBJ2-7, the V gene TRBV30; TRBD1 is a possible D gene (5 bases). The V gene's germline CDR1 is GTSNPN and CDR2 SVGIG (reference sequence). This CDR3 has 10 residues. The ends were cut back, 5 bases at V and 6 bases at J, with 8 bases in the middle. The CDR3 reads CAWAGLEQYF. CDR3 nucleotides: TGTGCCTGGGCAGGGCTCGAGCAGTACTTC.

The sample holds a few counts of this clone. This chain connects TRBV18 to TRBJ1-5; D is unclear. Trimming shortened V by 3 bases and J by 4 bases, and 16 bases separated the two germline ends. The germline V gene has CDR1 KGHSH and CDR2 LQKENI. The CDR3 totals 16 residues. The CDR3 DNA follows: TGTGCCAGCTCACCCAACGGACCTTTAGCGAATCAGCCCCAGCATTTT. The encoded protein is CASSPNGPLANQPQHF.

The rearrangement joins TRBV4-1 to TRBJ2-4; tentatively, D is TRBD1 (5 bases). Trimming pared 4 bases from V and 0 bases from J, leaving 13 bases between. The germline gives CDR1 MGHRA, CDR2 YSYEKL. This CDR3 region has 16 residues. The CDR3 loop is CASSRWGTIAKNIQYF. The CDR3 coding sequence is TGCGCCAGCAGCCGCTGGGGCACCATAGCCAAAAACATTCAGTACTTC.

This clone turned up a few times. The rearrangement uses TRBV30 and TRBJ1-2; TRBD1 matches at 8 bases. The germline CDR1 and CDR2 sequences are GTSNPN and SVGIG (reference sequence). CDR3 length: 16 residues. The junction had 9 bases not matched to a gene; V was cut back by 3 bases and J by 0 bases. The CDR3 reads CAWRDRVVVSNYGYTF. Here the CDR3 DNA reads TGTGCCTGGAGGGACAGGGTCGTAGTTTCTAACTATGGCTACACCTTC.

This clone was counted between two and nine times. The chain is built from TRBV5-1 and TRBJ2-2; TRBD1 aligns across 9 bases. Germline assignment: CDR1 SGHRS and CDR2 YFSETQ. The CDR3 totals 17 residues. Trimming cost V 4 bases and J 0 bases; bases outside gene matches: 7. CDR3 sequence reads: CASSHRGPSSNTGELFF. CDR3 in DNA: TGCGCCAGCAGCCACAGGGGGCCTTCCTCGAACACCGGGGAGCTGTTTTTT.

V is TRBV9 and J is TRBJ2-5, with unresolved D. There are 13 residues in the CDR3. Germline loops: CDR1 SGDLS, CDR2 YYNGEE. The V and J ends lost 0 bases and 4 bases respectively, with 7 bases between them. CDR3 nucleotides: TGTGCCAGCAGCGTAGACAATGGAGAGACCCAGTACTTC. This encodes CASSVDNGETQYF.

The V gene is TRBV2, the J gene TRBJ2-4, with TRBD2 identical over 9 bases. V shed 6 bases, J shed 9 bases, and the junction held 6 bases outside the gene matches. From germline, CDR1 is SNHLY and CDR2 FYNNEI. The CDR3 is 13 amino acids. CDR3 nucleotide sequence: TGTGCCAGCAGACCGGGACTAGCAGGCATTCAGTACTTC. This translates into CASRPGLAGIQYF.

Of note for this clone: The same CDR3 arises from other DNA sequences in this sample as well. The V and J genes are TRBV29-1 and TRBJ1-5, with D perhaps TRBD1 (5 bases). V was shortened by 4 bases and J by 5 bases, with 9 bases between the two germline ends. The V gene's germline CDR1 is SQVTM and CDR2 ANQGSEA. The CDR3 totals 12 residues. For the CDR3, the DNA is TGCAGCGTTGGGCAGGGCGATCAGCCCCAGCATTTT. Translating it yields CSVGQGDQPQHF.

The CDR3 DNA reads as TGTGCCAGCAGCTGGGGGGAAGTAAGTGCCTACACCTTC. It encodes CASSWGEVSAYTF. The genes are TRBV25-1 and TRBJ1-2; weak D call: TRBD1 (5 bases). V was clipped by 6 bases and J by 10 bases, with 18 bases between them. CDR3 size: 13 residues. Germline-derived CDR1 and CDR2 are MGHDK and SYGVNS.

The chain is built from TRBV11-1 and TRBJ2-3; 9 bases match TRBD1. The junction had 6 bases not matched to a gene; V was cut back by 5 bases and J by 6 bases. Germline V gives CDR1 SGHAT, CDR2 FQDESV (reference sequence). This CDR3 spans 14 amino acids. CDR3 region: CASSLNRGQDTQYF. For the CDR3, the DNA is TGTGCCAGCAGCCTTAACAGGGGGCAGGATACGCAGTATTTT.

The genes are TRBV4-2 and TRBJ1-3, with D unresolved. In germline, CDR1 is LGHNA, CDR2 YNFKEQ. CDR3 length: 17 amino acids. V dropped 0 bases and J dropped 0 bases, with 12 bases sitting between them. The CDR3: CASSQDLPEISGNTIYF. The DNA of the CDR3 is TGTGCCAGCAGCCAAGATCTACCGGAAATCTCTGGAAACACCATATATTTT.

This clone was seen more than once but under ten times. The same CDR3 is also encoded by other DNA sequences in this sample. The gene calls are TRBV6-5 and TRBJ1-1; D might be TRBD1 (5 bases). There are 15 residues in the CDR3. The V end lost 0 bases, the J end lost 0 bases, and 8 bases lay between the germline ends. From germline, CDR1 is MNHEY and CDR2 SVGAGI. For the CDR3, the DNA is TGTGCCAGCAGTTACTCGAGACAGTTGAACACTGAAGCTTTCTTT. This sequence encodes CASSYSRQLNTEAFF.

This clone was detected a few times. This chain links TRBV2 with TRBJ1-4; 8 nucleotides agree with TRBD1. CDR3 length: 17 residues. The germline gives CDR1 SNHLY, CDR2 FYNNEI. Trimming took 7 bases from V and 0 from J; bases not matched to a gene: 10. This CDR3 is CASKNRQGLATNEKLFF. CDR3 nucleotides: TGTGCCAGCAAGAACCGACAGGGGCTTGCAACTAATGAAAAACTGTTTTTT.

This clone has more than one count but fewer than ten. One end of the junction varies from germline; a read error may be responsible. The rearrangement links TRBV5-4 to TRBJ2-7, with unresolved D. The CDR3 length is 15 residues. Per the germline V gene, CDR1 is SGHNT and CDR2 is YYREEE (reference sequence). The CDR3 here is CASSQDLGNSYEQYF. CDR3 bases: TGCGCCAGCAGCCAAGATCTAGGGAACTCCTACGAGCAGTACTTC. The whole variable domain, filled in from reference TRBV5-4 and TRBJ2-7, reads ETGVTQSPTHLIKTRGQQVTLRCSSQSGHNTVSWYQQALGQGPQFIFQYYREEENGRGNFPPRFSGLQFPNYSSELNVNALELDDSALYLCASSQDLGNSYEQYFGPGTRLTVT.